This entry features one T cell receptor (beta chain) sequence. Its target is unknown. Sequenced by immunoSEQ multiplex PCR; TCRdb stores in-frame clones only, minus some. The sample shows some 1.5 million clones, around 97% of them seen only once. This sample stems from a study of shared clonotypes between healthy human individuals. Study results and limitations: It was the non-shared clonotypes that had lower generation probabilities than clonotypes shared by all four donors.

This CDR3 comprises 13 residues. CDR1 and CDR2 (germline): SGHDT, YYEEEE. V was pared by 4 bases and J by 8 bases, with 6 bases of the junction left unmatched. Sequenced sample: naive CD4+ T cells sorted from blood. Subset given: CD45RA+ positively selected. The origin of this receptor is a young man in good health. V and J are TRBV5-6 and TRBJ2-1, with 7 nucleotides matching TRBD1. CDR3 DNA sequence: TGTGCCAGCAGCCCGACAGGGACGGATGAGCAGTTCTTC. Translation gives CASSPTGTDEQFF. The variable domain in full, with the rest retrieved from reference TRBV5-6 and TRBJ2-1, is DAGVTQSPTHLIKTRGQQVTLRCSPKSGHDTVSWYQQALGQGPQFIFQYYEEEERQRGNFPDRFSGHQFPNYSSELNVNALLLGDSALYLCASSPTGTDEQFFGPGTRLTVL.